These 3 T cell receptor beta chains were sequenced from one sample in a study of kidney transplant recipient with SARS-CoV-2 infection. TCRdb ran MiXCR on the reads and lists one entry per CDR3 protein. The data hold roughly 230,000 distinct CDR3 sequences, with less than 35% observed a single time. This specimen consisted of a blood sample, obtained at baseline and on approximately day 120 from a kidney transplant recipient. These receptors all stem from a male patient aged 25 to 39 who had COVID-19 and was a kidney transplant recipient. A subset of T cells may come from the graft donor.

As concerns this clonotype: A much more abundant neighbour one base away suggests this may be a read error. This chain joins TRBV15 and TRBJ2-7; D is uncertain. Germline V gives CDR1 LNHNV, CDR2 YYDKDF (reference sequence). Between the trimmed V and J ends, which lost 8 bases and 5 bases, there was a span of 19 bases. This CDR3 has 14 amino acids. CDR3 in amino acids: CATGPGYQFDEQYF. The CDR3 DNA reads TGTGCCACCGGTCCAGGATATCAGTTTGACGAGCAGTACTTC.

This clonotype was seen repeatedly, ten times or more. The CDR3 sequence: CASSSRWSGYEQYF. CDR3 sequence (DNA): TGTGCCAGCAGTTCCCGATGGTCGGGCTACGAGCAGTACTTC. The chain joins TRBV27 to TRBJ2-7; no reliable D call. The V gene's germline CDR1 is MNHEY and CDR2 SMNVEV (reference sequence). The CDR3 totals 14 residues. V gave up 4 bases and J gave up 3 bases, with 13 bases separating them.

This clonotype has ten or more counts. The chain joins TRBV20-1 to TRBJ1-6, with D tentatively TRBD1 (5 bases). This CDR3 region has 13 residues. V lost 6 bases and J lost 9, with 15 bases in between. CDR1 is DFQATT, CDR2 SNEGSKA, per germline (reference sequence). CDR3 sequence reads: CSALTGLSSPLHF. The CDR3 bases are TGCAGTGCCCTCACAGGACTCAGTTCACCCCTCCACTTT.